The 20 T cell receptor beta chains below were found in one sample sequenced in a study of cytomegalovirus exposure and HLA in healthy donors. A multiplex PCR was run with 60 Vbeta primers and 13 Jbeta primers. The repertoire was sequenced with immunoSEQ multiplex PCR; TCRdb's copy has only in-frame clones and lacks some. Found here are approximately 150,000 clones, roughly 79% of them singletons; the top ten hold roughly 4.5%. Sequencing was carried out using PBMCs. The receptors here all came from a woman between 18 and 29 years old in good health and CMV-seropositive.

This clone was counted a few times. The chain employs TRBV11-2 and TRBJ2-3, with D possibly TRBD2 on 6 matching bases. The germline V gene encodes CDR1 SGHAT and CDR2 FQNNGV. Trimming pared 7 bases from V and 0 bases from J, leaving 17 bases between. CDR3 length: 16 amino acids. CDR3 residues: CASTQEGRTSTDTQYF. The CDR3, as DNA: TGTGCCAGCACCCAGGAGGGTCGGACTAGCACAGATACGCAGTATTTT. Drawing the rest from reference TRBV11-2 and TRBJ2-3, the complete variable domain is EAGVAQSPRYKIIEKRQSVAFWCNPISGHATLYWYQQILGQGPKLLIQFQNNGVVDDSQLPKDRFSAERLKGVDSTLKIQPAKLEDSAVYLCASTQEGRTSTDTQYFGPGTRLTVL.

This sequence joins TRBV4-2 and TRBJ2-2; 9 positions match TRBD1. CDR1 LGHNA and CDR2 YNFKEQ come from the germline V gene. The ends lost 0 bases at V and 4 bases at J; junction bases unmatched: 3. The CDR3 runs to 16 residues. DNA of the CDR3: TGTGCCAGCAGCCAAGATTGGGACAGGGCCACCGGGGAGCTGTTTTTT. It translates to CASSQDWDRATGELFF.

The genes are TRBV6-4 and TRBJ2-1, with TRBD2 identical over 8 bases. Germline CDR1 MRHNA, CDR2 SNTAGT. J gave up 6 bases and V 4 bases, and 5 bases lay outside the gene matches. There are 14 residues in the CDR3. CDR3 loop: CASSAMAGGNEQFF. In DNA form, the CDR3 reads TGTGCCAGCAGTGCCATGGCGGGGGGCAATGAGCAGTTCTTC.

The gene calls are TRBV5-6 and TRBJ2-1; TRBD2 agrees at 8 bases. V dropped 4 bases and J dropped 0; count of bases not matched to a gene: 15. Germline V gene sequence: CDR1 SGHDT, CDR2 YYEEEE. The CDR3 totals 19 residues. Written as DNA, the CDR3 is TGTGCCAGCAGCCATCCTAGTACACTAGCGGAGGGCTCCTACAATGAGCAGTTCTTC. Its translation is CASSHPSTLAEGSYNEQFF.

The chain links TRBV7-9 to TRBJ1-2; maybe TRBD1 (6 bases). Germline CDR1 reads SEHNR; CDR2 reads FQNEAQ (reference sequence). Trimming removed 0 bases from V and 0 bases from J, with 14 bases in between. CDR3 length: 17 amino acids. In nucleotides, the CDR3 is TGTGCCAGCAGCTTAGCCAGGGGAGAGGGGTCTAACTATGGCTACACCTTC. Translated: CASSLARGEGSNYGYTF.

This chain links TRBV27 with TRBJ1-1; D is ambiguous. CDR3 length: 16 residues. The germline gives CDR1 MNHEY, CDR2 SMNVEV (reference sequence). Between the trimmed V and J ends, which lost 1 base and 1 base, there was a span of 13 bases. CDR3 residues: CASSLLPRRGNTEAFF. The CDR3 region has the DNA TGTGCCAGCAGTTTATTGCCCCGACGAGGGAACACTGAAGCTTTCTTT.

The chain joins TRBV9 to TRBJ2-5, with a tentative D call TRBD2 (5 bases). The germline V gene has CDR1 SGDLS and CDR2 YYNGEE. V shed 0 bases and J shed 5 bases, with 11 bases lying between them. The CDR3 is 14 residues long. CDR3 nucleotide sequence: TGTGCCAGCAGCGTAGTTTCGGGAAGCGAGACCCAGTACTTC. Amino acids: CASSVVSGSETQYF. The entire variable domain, with the rest obtained from reference TRBV9 and TRBJ2-5, is as follows: DSGVTQTPKHLITATGQRVTLRCSPRSGDLSVYWYQQSLDQGLQFLIQYYNGEERAKGNILERFSAQQFPDLHSELNLSSLELGDSALYFCASSVVSGSETQYFGPGTRLLVL.

The CDR3 DNA reads as TGCGCCAGCAGGGGGGGGCTGGGCAGCTACAATGAGCAGTTCTTC. Its translation: CASRGGLGSYNEQFF. The chain links TRBV4-1 to TRBJ2-1; a weak D match, TRBD2 (7 bases). Deletions cut 6 bases from V and 3 bases from J, with 15 bases between. Germline V gene data show CDR1 as MGHRA and CDR2 as YSYEKL. This CDR3 has 15 residues.

The chain couples TRBV27 to TRBJ1-5; no reliable D call. CDR3 length: 12 residues. Between the trimmed V and J ends, which lost 6 bases and 9 bases, there was a span of 12 bases. Germline V gene sequence: CDR1 MNHEY, CDR2 SMNVEV (reference sequence). The CDR3 DNA reads TGTGCCAGCAGCCCGACTGGTGGGCCCCAGCATTTT. It yields the protein CASSPTGGPQHF.

The rearrangement links TRBV19 to TRBJ2-7; 7 nucleotides agree with TRBD1. CDR1 is LNHDA, CDR2 SQIVND, per germline (reference sequence). The CDR3 totals 16 residues. V shed 2 bases, J shed 2 bases, and the junction held 9 bases outside the gene matches. In DNA, the CDR3 is TGTGCCAGTAGTATAACCCGGGACAGCGCTACCTACGAGCAGTACTTC. Protein sequence: CASSITRDSATYEQYF.

This chain joins TRBV2 and TRBJ2-7; 8 positions match TRBD1. The V gene end was trimmed by 6 bases and the J gene end by 0 bases; junction bases not matched to a gene: 1. Germline lookup yields CDR1 SNHLY and CDR2 FYNNEI. The CDR3 is 13 residues long. CDR3 residues: CASRGTGSYEQYF. CDR3 nucleotide sequence: TGTGCCAGCAGGGGGACAGGCTCCTACGAGCAGTACTTC.

This chain uses TRBV12-5 with TRBJ2-1, with 13 nucleotides matching TRBD2. The V gene's germline CDR1 is LGHNT and CDR2 FRNRAP. This CDR3 region has 16 residues. With 1 base clipped from V and 7 bases from J, the junction kept 4 bases outside the gene matches. CDR3 nucleotides: TGTGCTAGTGGTTTGGAACTAGCGGGGGGGCAGAATGAGCAGTTCTTC. Translating it yields CASGLELAGGQNEQFF.

CDR3 nucleotide sequence: TGTGCCAGCTCACCCAGGGGCCCCGGCTATGGCTACACCTTC. Residues: CASSPRGPGYGYTF. This sequence joins TRBV18 and TRBJ1-2; maybe TRBD1 (6 bases). Germline loops: CDR1 KGHSH, CDR2 LQKENI. The germline V and J ends were trimmed by 3 bases and 4 bases, with 12 bases remaining between them. CDR3 size: 14 residues.

The chain carries TRBV27 and TRBJ1-5; D gene ambiguous. V was shortened by 6 bases and J by 5 bases, with 11 bases between the two germline ends. CDR1 is MNHEY and CDR2 is SMNVEV in the germline V gene (reference sequence). This CDR3 is 13 amino acids long. This CDR3 is CASRRDGYQPQHF. In nucleotides, the CDR3 is TGTGCCAGCAGAAGAGACGGGTATCAGCCCCAGCATTTT.

The gene calls are TRBV29-1 and TRBJ2-2; the match to TRBD1 covers 12 bases. Per the germline V gene, CDR1 is SQVTM and CDR2 is ANQGSEA. Unmatched junction bases numbered 9, after V lost 4 bases and J lost 6 bases. The CDR3 contains 16 residues. The CDR3 protein is CSVGGQGATTSGELFF. The DNA of the CDR3 is TGCAGCGTTGGGGGACAGGGGGCAACTACTTCCGGGGAGCTGTTTTTT.

A note on this clone: Relative to the germline gene, one junction end is altered; a read error may explain this. This rearrangement joins TRBV7-7 to TRBJ2-2, with 11 bases lining up with TRBD2. Germline CDR1 SSHAT, CDR2 FNYEAQ (reference sequence). The CDR3 consists of 17 residues. CDR3 nucleotide sequence: TGTGCTAGCAGTTCTATAGCGGGGGGGCTGGACACCGGGGAGCTGTTTTTT. Translated: CASSSIAGGLDTGELFF.

The rearrangement links TRBV10-2 to TRBJ1-5; 10 nucleotides agree with TRBD1. From germline, CDR1 is WSHSY and CDR2 SAAADI. The V segment lost 6 bases and the J segment 6 bases; nucleotides outside the gene matches: 8. This CDR3 is built from 15 residues. The CDR3 DNA reads TGCGCCAGCAGCCCCGGGACAGGGGTCGGTCAGCCCCAGCATTTT. The encoded protein is CASSPGTGVGQPQHF.

This clone was counted once. The chain has TRBV7-2 and TRBJ1-4; D is possibly TRBD1 (5 bases). The CDR3 sequence is 15 residues long. Trimming left V 5 bases short and J 5 bases short, with 15 bases between. Per germline, CDR1 SGHTA and CDR2 FQGNSA. This chain's CDR3 is CASSPTGGGNEKLFF. The CDR3 nucleotides are TGTGCCAGCAGCCCAACGGGGGGTGGAAATGAAAAACTGTTTTTT.

The rearrangement uses TRBV7-8 and TRBJ2-7; TRBD2 agrees at 9 bases. The CDR3 is made up of 15 amino acids. The V gene end was trimmed by 0 bases and the J gene end by 4 bases; junction bases not matched to a gene: 4. Germline V gene sequence: CDR1 SGHVS, CDR2 FQNEAQ. The CDR3 sequence: CASSLAAGGPYEQYF. The CDR3 DNA sequence: TGTGCCAGCAGCTTAGCAGCGGGGGGACCGTACGAGCAGTACTTC.

The V and J genes are TRBV28 and TRBJ1-6; 8 bases map to TRBD1. CDR3 size: 17 residues. The germline CDR1 and CDR2 sequences are MDHEN and SYDVKM. V was clipped by 5 bases and J by 6 bases; unmatched bases: 12. CDR3 in amino acids: CASSTIRGLDGNSPLHF. CDR3 nucleotides: TGTGCCAGCAGTACTATCAGGGGGCTTGACGGTAATTCACCCCTCCACTTT.